The sequence of this TCR beta chain was determined in a study of T cell clonotyping in hematopoietic cell transplantation. With regard to this clone: As yet, its antigen is unknown.

Data came from immunoSEQ multiplex PCR; TCRdb stores just in-frame clones and leaves some out. Altogether 20,000 to 25,000 clones are present, approximately 87% being singletons, with the ten largest covering 3% to 4%. Time point here: recipient sample about 28 days before transplant, after cytoreduction. Broader study findings: At the given depth, recipient repertoires were over 95% de novo clonotypes. Graft donor and pretransplant recipient Inverse Simpson Index values predicted broader posttransplant TCR diversity. Cells were unsorted, so CD4 and CD8 contributions were not separated.

Germline V CDR1 and CDR2: SGHTA, FQGNSA. V lost 2 bases to trimming and J lost 5 bases, with 12 bases between them. The CDR3 is 14 residues long. The source is a man between 18 and 29 years old with biphenotypic leukemia. Some clones in this sample may be carry-over from other donors' samples. The sample here was peripheral blood mononuclear cells, taken before stem cell transplant. The chain employs TRBV7-2 and TRBJ1-1; tentative D call: TRBD1 (5 bases). This chain's CDR3 is CASSLSWGVTEAFF. DNA of the CDR3: TGTGCCAGCAGCTTAAGTTGGGGGGTAACTGAAGCTTTCTTT.